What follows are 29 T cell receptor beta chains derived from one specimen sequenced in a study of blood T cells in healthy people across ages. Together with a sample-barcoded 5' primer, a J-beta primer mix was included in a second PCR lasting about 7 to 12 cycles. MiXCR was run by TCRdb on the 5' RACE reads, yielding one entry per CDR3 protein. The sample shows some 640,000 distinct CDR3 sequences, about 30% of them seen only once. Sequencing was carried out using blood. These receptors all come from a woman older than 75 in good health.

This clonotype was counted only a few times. The CDR3 DNA follows: TGTGCCAGCAGCACGCCGAAAGAGACCCAGTACTTC. Translated, it gives CASSTPKETQYF. The chain combines TRBV7-6 with TRBJ2-5; no clear D gene. V dropped 5 bases and J dropped 3 bases, with 7 bases sitting between them. Germline lookup yields CDR1 SGHVS and CDR2 FNYEAQ. CDR3 size: 12 residues.

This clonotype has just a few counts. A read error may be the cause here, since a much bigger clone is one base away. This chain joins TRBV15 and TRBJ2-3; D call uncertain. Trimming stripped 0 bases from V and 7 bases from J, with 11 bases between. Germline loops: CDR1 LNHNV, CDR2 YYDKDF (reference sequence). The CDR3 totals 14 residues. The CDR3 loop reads CATSRDRQSHTQYF. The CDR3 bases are TGTGCCACCAGCAGAGATAGGCAGAGCCATACGCAGTATTTT.

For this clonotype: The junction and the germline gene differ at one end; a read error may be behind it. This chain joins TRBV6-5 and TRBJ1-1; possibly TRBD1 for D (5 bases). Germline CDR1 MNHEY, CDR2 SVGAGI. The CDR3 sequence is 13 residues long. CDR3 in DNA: TGTGCCTGCAGTTACTTCAGGGACACTGAAGCTTTCTTT. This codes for CACSYFRDTEAFF.

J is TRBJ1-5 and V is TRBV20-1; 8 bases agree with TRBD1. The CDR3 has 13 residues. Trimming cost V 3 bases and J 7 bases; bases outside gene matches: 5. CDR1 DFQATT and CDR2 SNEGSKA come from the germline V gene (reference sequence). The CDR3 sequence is CSARDRVGQPQHF. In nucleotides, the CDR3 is TGCAGTGCTAGGGACAGGGTTGGACAGCCCCAGCATTTT.

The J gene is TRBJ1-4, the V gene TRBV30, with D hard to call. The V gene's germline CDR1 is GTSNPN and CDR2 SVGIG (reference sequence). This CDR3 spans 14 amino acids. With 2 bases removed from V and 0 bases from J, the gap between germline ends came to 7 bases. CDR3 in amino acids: CAWSPGTTNEKLFF. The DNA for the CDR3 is TGTGCCTGGAGTCCAGGTACAACTAATGAAAAACTGTTTTTT. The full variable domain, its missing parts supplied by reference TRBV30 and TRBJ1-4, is SQTIHQWPATLVQPVGSPLSLECTVEGTSNPNLYWYRQAAGRGLQLLFYSVGIGQISSEVPQNLSASRPQDRQFILSSKKLLLSDSGFYLCAWSPGTTNEKLFFGSGTQLSVL.

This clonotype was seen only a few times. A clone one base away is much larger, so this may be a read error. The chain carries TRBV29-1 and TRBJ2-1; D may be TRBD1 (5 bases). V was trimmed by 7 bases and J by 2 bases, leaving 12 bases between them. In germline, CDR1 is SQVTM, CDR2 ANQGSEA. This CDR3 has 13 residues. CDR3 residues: CSGRGRPYNEQFF. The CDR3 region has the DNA TGCAGCGGAAGGGGTCGGCCCTACAATGAGCAGTTCTTC.

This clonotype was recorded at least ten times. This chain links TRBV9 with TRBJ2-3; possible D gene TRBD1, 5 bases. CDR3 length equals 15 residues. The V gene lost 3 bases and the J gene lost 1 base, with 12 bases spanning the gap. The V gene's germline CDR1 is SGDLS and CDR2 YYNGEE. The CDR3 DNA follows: TGTGCCAGCAGCGAGACTCAGGGCCGCACAGATACGCAGTATTTT. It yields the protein CASSETQGRTDTQYF.

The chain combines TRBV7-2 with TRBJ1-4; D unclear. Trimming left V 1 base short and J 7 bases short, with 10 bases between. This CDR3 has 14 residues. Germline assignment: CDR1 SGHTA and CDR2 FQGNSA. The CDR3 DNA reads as TGTGCCAGCAGCTTAGAGGCAGTTGGTGAAAAACTGTTTTTT. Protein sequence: CASSLEAVGEKLFF.

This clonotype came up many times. CDR3 region: CASSLAGRSGYTF. The CDR3 DNA reads as TGTGCCAGCAGCTTGGCGGGGAGAAGTGGCTACACCTTC. The rearrangement uses TRBV6-1 and TRBJ1-2; D is undetermined. The CDR3 has 13 amino acids. The germline CDR1 and CDR2 sequences are MNHNS and SASEGT. V lost 6 bases and J lost 7, with 15 bases in between.

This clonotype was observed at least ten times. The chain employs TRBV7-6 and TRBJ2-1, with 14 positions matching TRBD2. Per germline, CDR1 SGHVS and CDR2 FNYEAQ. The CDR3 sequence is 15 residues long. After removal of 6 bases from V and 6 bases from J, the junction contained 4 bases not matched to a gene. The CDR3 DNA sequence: TGTGCCAGCAGTAAGACTAGCGGGGGGGTCAATGAGCAGTTCTTC. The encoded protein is CASSKTSGGVNEQFF.

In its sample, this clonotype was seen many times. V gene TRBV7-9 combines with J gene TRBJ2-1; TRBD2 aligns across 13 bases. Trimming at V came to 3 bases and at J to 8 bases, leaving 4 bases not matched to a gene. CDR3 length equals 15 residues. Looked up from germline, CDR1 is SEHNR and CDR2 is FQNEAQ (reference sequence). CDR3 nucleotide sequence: TGTGCCAGCAGCTTTGGACTAGCGGGGGCTGATGAGCAGTTCTTC. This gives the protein CASSFGLAGADEQFF. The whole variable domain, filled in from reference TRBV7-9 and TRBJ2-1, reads DTGVSQNPRHKITKRGQNVTFRCDPISEHNRLYWYRQTLGQGPEFLTYFQNEAQLEKSRLLSDRFSAERPKGSFSTLEIQRTEQGDSAMYLCASSFGLAGADEQFFGPGTRLTVL.

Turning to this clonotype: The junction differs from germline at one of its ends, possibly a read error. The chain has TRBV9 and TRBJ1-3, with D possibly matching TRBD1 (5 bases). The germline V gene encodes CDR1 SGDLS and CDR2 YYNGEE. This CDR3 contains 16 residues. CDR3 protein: CASSDRSGAAGNTTYF. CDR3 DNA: TGTGCCAGCAGCGACCGTAGCGGGGCTGCGGGAAACACCACATATTTT.

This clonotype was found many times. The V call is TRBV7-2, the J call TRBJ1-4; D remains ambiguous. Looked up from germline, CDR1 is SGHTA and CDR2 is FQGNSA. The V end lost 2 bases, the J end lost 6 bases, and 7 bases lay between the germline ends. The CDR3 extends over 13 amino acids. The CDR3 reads CASSLRRDEKLFF. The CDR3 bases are TGTGCCAGCAGCTTACGGAGGGATGAAAAACTGTTTTTT.

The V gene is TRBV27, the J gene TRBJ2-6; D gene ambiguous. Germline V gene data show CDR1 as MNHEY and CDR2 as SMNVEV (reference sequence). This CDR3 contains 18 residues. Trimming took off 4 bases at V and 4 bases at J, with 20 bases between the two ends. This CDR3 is CASSWSVLPRLGANVLTF. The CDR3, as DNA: TGTGCCAGCAGTTGGTCGGTTCTCCCCAGGTTGGGGGCCAACGTCCTGACTTTC.

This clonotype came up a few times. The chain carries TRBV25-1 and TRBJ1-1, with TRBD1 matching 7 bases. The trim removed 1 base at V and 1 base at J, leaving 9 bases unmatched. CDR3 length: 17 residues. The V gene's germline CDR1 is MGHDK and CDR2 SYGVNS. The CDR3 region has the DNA TGTGCCAGCAGTGAATGGACCAACAGGGGCAGGAACACTGAAGCTTTCTTT. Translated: CASSEWTNRGRNTEAFF.

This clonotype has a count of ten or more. Here the CDR3 DNA reads TGTGCCAGCAGCTTAGCGATCGGCTCCTCACGGTCGGATACGCAGTATTTT. Its protein product is CASSLAIGSSRSDTQYF. This chain links TRBV7-2 with TRBJ2-3; D is undetermined. CDR1 is SGHTA and CDR2 is FQGNSA in the germline V gene. There are 17 residues in the CDR3. The V gene lost 0 bases and the J gene lost 6 bases, with 19 bases spanning the gap.

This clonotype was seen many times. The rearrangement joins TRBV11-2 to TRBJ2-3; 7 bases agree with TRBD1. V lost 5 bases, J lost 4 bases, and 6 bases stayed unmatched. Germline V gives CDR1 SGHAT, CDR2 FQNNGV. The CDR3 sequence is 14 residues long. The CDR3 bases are TGTGCCAGCAGCCGGGACAGTGGTCCAGATACGCAGTATTTT. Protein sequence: CASSRDSGPDTQYF.

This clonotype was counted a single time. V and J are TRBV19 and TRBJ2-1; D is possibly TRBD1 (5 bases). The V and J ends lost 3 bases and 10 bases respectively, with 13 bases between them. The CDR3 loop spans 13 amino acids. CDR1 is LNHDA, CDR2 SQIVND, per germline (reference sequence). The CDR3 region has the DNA TGTGCCAGTAGTATCCTCCCAGGGATGGAGCAGTTCTTC. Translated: CASSILPGMEQFF.

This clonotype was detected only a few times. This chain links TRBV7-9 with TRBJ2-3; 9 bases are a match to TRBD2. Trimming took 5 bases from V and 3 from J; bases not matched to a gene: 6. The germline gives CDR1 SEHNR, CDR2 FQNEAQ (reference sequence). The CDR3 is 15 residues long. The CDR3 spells CASSNKGLATDTQYF. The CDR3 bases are TGTGCCAGCAGCAATAAGGGACTAGCTACAGATACGCAGTATTTT.

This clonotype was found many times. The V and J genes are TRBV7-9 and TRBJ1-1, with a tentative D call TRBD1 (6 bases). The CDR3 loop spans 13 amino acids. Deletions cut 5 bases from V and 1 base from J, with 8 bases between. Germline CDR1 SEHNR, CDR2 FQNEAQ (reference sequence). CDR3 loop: CASSPTGNTEAFF. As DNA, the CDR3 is TGTGCCAGCAGCCCGACAGGGAACACTGAAGCTTTCTTT.

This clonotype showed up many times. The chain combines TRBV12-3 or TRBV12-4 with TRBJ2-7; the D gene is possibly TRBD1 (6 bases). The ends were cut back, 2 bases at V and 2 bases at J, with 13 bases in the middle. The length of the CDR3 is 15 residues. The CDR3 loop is CASSLSARGTYEQYF. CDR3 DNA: TGTGCCAGCAGTTTAAGTGCCAGGGGCACCTACGAGCAGTACTTC.

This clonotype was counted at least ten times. The CDR3 DNA follows: TGTGCCAGCAGGACGATGGTAGGGGAGACCCAGTACTTC. This translates into CASRTMVGETQYF. The chain combines TRBV12-3 or TRBV12-4 with TRBJ2-5, with D uncertain. The CDR3 runs to 13 residues. V shed 6 bases and J shed 5 bases, with 13 bases lying between them.

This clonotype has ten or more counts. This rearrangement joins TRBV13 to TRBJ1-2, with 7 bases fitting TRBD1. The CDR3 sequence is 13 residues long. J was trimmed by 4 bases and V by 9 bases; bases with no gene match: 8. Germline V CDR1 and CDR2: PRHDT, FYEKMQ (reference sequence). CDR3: CASSQGDVYGYTF. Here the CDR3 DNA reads TGTGCCAGTTCCCAGGGGGATGTCTATGGCTACACCTTC.

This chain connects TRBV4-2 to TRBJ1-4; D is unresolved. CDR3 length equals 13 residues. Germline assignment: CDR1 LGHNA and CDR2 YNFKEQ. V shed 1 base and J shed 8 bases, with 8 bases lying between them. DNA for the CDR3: TGTGCCAGCAGCCAAGGGTTTGGCGAAAAACTGTTTTTT. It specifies CASSQGFGEKLFF.

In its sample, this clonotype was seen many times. CDR3 amino acids: CASSKDGSGGRSYEQYF. The CDR3 bases are TGTGCCAGCAGCAAAGATGGGAGCGGGGGGCGCTCCTACGAGCAGTACTTC. The chain combines TRBV21-1 with TRBJ2-7; the table assigns TRBD2, which was not confirmed against the DNA. TRBV21-1 is labeled a pseudogene. The CDR3 covers 17 residues.

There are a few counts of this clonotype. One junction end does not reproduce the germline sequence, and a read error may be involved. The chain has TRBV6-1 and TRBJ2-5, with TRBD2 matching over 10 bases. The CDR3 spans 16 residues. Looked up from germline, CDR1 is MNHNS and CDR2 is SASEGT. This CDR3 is CASSEELAGGQETQYF. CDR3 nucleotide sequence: TGTGCCAGCAGCGAAGAGTTAGCGGGGGGCCAAGAGACCCAGTACTTC.

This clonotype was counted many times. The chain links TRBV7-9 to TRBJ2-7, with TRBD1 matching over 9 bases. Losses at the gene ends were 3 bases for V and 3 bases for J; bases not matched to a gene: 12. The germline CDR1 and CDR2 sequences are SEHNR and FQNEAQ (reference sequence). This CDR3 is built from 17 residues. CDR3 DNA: TGTGCCAGCAGCTTGCGTCCCGGACAGGGGCTTTTCTACGAGCAGTACTTC. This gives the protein CASSLRPGQGLFYEQYF.

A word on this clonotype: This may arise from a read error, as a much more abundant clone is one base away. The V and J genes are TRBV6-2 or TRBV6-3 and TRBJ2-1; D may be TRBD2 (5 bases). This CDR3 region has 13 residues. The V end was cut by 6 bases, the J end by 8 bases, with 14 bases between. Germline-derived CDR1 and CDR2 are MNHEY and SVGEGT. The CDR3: CASRGPLLDEQFF. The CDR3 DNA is TGTGCCAGCAGGGGCCCCTTACTAGATGAGCAGTTCTTC.

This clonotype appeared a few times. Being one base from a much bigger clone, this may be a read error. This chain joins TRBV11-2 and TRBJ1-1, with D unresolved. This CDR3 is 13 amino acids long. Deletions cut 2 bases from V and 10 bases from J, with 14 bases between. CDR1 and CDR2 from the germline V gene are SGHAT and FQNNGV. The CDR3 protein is CASSLLSRAGAFF. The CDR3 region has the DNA TGTGCCAGCAGCTTACTCTCCCGGGCTGGAGCTTTCTTT.